This TCR beta chain originates from a study of naive and memory T cell subsets. Germline V gene data show CDR1 as SGDLS and CDR2 as YYNGEE. V was pared by 1 base and J by 6 bases, with 10 bases between. The CDR3 contains 14 residues. Amplification of ligated cDNA took four PCR rounds with SP2 and nested alpha and beta constant primers. MiXCR, applied by TCRdb to the 5' RACE reads, yields one record per CDR3 protein. The table lists 50,000 to 65,000 distinct CDR3 sequences, 7.6% of them singletons. The library had UMIs added by 3' ligation of an oligonucleotide to TCR cDNA. Whole blood, roughly 2.5 ml, came from adult healthy volunteers. There are a few counts of this clonotype.

This sequence originates from a female donor in good health. The V call is TRBV9, the J call TRBJ2-2; no firm D call. The CDR3 DNA sequence: TGTGCCAGCAGCGTACGTAGCACGGCCGGGGAGCTGTTTTTT. Its protein product is CASSVRSTAGELFF. Full variable domain (missing parts from reference TRBV9 and TRBJ2-2): DSGVTQTPKHLITATGQRVTLRCSPRSGDLSVYWYQQSLDQGLQFLIQYYNGEERAKGNILERFSAQQFPDLHSELNLSSLELGDSALYFCASSVRSTAGELFFGEGSRLTVL.